This T cell receptor beta chain was found in a study of CD8+CD57+ T cells in acquired aplastic anemia. About the study: Sorted CD4+ and CD8+ cells gave an average of approximately 3 ug of DNA. For CD4+ cells, healthy donors had an average of approximately 11 million reads. Notes on the study in general: Patients and controls shared under 35 CD8+ CDR3 sequences, which appeared highly expressed in patients and within their immunodominant clones. Patients versus controls showed no significant CD8+ Simpson's diversity difference.

This clonotype was picked up many times. Its antigen is still unknown. TCR beta VDJ and CDR3 were profiled, and genomic DNA was the template. TCRdb used MiXCR to reprocess the reads, holding one entry per CDR3 protein. The sample yields some 48,000 distinct CDR3 sequences, roughly 69% seen once. This TCR came from a human donor in good health, serving as a control. Sequencing input: sorted CD4+, CD8+, or CD8+CD57+ T cells (not recorded which) from PBMCs.

The CDR3 here is CASSQERDRGYNEQFF. In DNA form, the CDR3 reads TGTGCCAGCAGCCAAGAAAGGGACAGGGGCTACAATGAGCAGTTCTTC. This chain connects TRBV4-2 to TRBJ2-1; TRBD1 aligns across 10 bases. This CDR3 has 16 amino acids. The V gene's germline CDR1 is LGHNA and CDR2 YNFKEQ. Germline trimming cut 0 bases from V and 3 bases from J; bases unmatched to any gene: 2.